What follows are 26 T cell receptor beta chains derived from one specimen sequenced in a study of blood T cell repertoires in COVID-19. Generated by immunoSEQ multiplex PCR, the TCRdb table keeps only in-frame clones and is missing some. The sample has about 230,000 clones, roughly 80% seen once. Sequencing was performed on peripheral blood. These receptors came from a woman of 80 years or more with acute or convalescent COVID-19.

The CDR3 loop reads CASSPGQLSYNEQFF. In DNA form, the CDR3 reads TGTGCCAGCAGCCCCGGACAGTTGTCCTACAATGAGCAGTTCTTC. The rearrangement joins TRBV3-1 (or the pseudogene TRBV3-2) to TRBJ2-1, with TRBD1 as a possible D gene (6 bases). Trimming removed 4 bases at V and 1 base at J, with 11 bases between. The CDR3 sequence is 15 residues long. CDR1 and CDR2 from the germline V gene are LGHDT and YNNKEL (reference sequence).

J is TRBJ1-3 and V is TRBV5-1; 7 bases agree with TRBD1. The ends lost 3 bases at V and 2 bases at J; junction bases unmatched: 5. The CDR3 totals 15 residues. Germline V gene data show CDR1 as SGHRS and CDR2 as YFSETQ. CDR3 amino acids: CASSSIQGTGNTIYF. For the CDR3, the DNA is TGCGCCAGCAGCTCGATACAGGGGACTGGAAACACCATATATTTT. Looking up the rest from reference TRBV5-1 and TRBJ1-3 gives the full variable domain: KAGVTQTPRYLIKTRGQQVTLSCSPISGHRSVSWYQQTPGQGLQFLFEYFSETQRNKGNFPGRFSGRQFSNSRSEMNVSTLELGDSALYLCASSSIQGTGNTIYFGEGSWLTVV.

The rearrangement joins TRBV6-5 to TRBJ1-5; D ambiguous. CDR1 MNHEY and CDR2 SVGAGI come from the germline V gene. V lost 0 bases to trimming and J lost 9 bases, with 15 bases between them. The CDR3 covers 15 residues. The CDR3 nucleotides are TGTGCCAGCAGTTACTCACGGGATAGACGAGGGCCCCAGCATTTT. This translates into CASSYSRDRRGPQHF.

The rearrangement joins TRBV18 to TRBJ2-2, with TRBD2 identical over 9 bases. This CDR3 comprises 16 residues. V was clipped by 3 bases and J by 4 bases; unmatched bases: 6. Per the germline V gene, CDR1 is KGHSH and CDR2 is LQKENI. CDR3 region: CASSPAAGGSTGELFF. For the CDR3, the DNA is TGTGCCAGCTCACCCGCAGCGGGAGGATCCACCGGGGAGCTGTTTTTT.

The V gene is TRBV7-2, the J gene TRBJ2-4; 13 nucleotides agree with TRBD2. The germline gives CDR1 SGHTA, CDR2 FQGNSA. There are 15 residues in the CDR3. V lost 1 base, J lost 10 bases, and 4 bases stayed unmatched. The CDR3 DNA sequence: TGTGCCAGCAGCTTAGAGGGGACTAGCGGGGCGATTCAGTACTTC. The encoded protein is CASSLEGTSGAIQYF.

J is TRBJ2-1 and V is TRBV3-1 (or the pseudogene TRBV3-2); weak D call: TRBD1 (5 bases). This CDR3 has 15 residues. CDR1 is LGHDT and CDR2 is YNNKEL in the germline V gene (reference sequence). With 3 bases removed from V and 1 base from J, the gap between germline ends came to 10 bases. The CDR3 DNA sequence: TGTGCCAGCAGCCAGTTCCCAGGGTCCTACAATGAGCAGTTCTTC. Amino acids: CASSQFPGSYNEQFF.

The chain recombines TRBV7-2 with TRBJ2-7, with 7 positions matching TRBD1. J gave up 2 bases and V 4 bases, and 8 bases lay outside the gene matches. The CDR3 totals 15 residues. The V gene's germline CDR1 is SGHTA and CDR2 FQGNSA. This CDR3 is CASSSIWDRTYEQYF. CDR3 nucleotide sequence: TGTGCCAGCAGCTCGATTTGGGACAGAACCTACGAGCAGTACTTC.

This chain joins TRBV27 and TRBJ1-1; TRBD1 matches 7 bases. CDR1 is MNHEY and CDR2 is SMNVEV in the germline V gene (reference sequence). The CDR3 runs to 13 residues. Trimming took 2 bases from V and 8 from J; bases not matched to a gene: 5. The CDR3 DNA follows: TGTGCCAGCAGTTTAAGAACAGGGGTAGAAGCTTTCTTT. This sequence encodes CASSLRTGVEAFF.

The chain links TRBV27 to TRBJ2-7; perhaps TRBD2 as D (6 bases). Germline CDR1 and CDR2: MNHEY and SMNVEV (reference sequence). The germline V and J ends were trimmed by 5 bases and 2 bases, with 16 bases remaining between them. The CDR3 totals 15 residues. CDR3 nucleotides: TGTGCCAGCAGTCCTCATGCGGAGGGGCCCTACGAGCAGTACTTC. It specifies CASSPHAEGPYEQYF.

This clone was counted a single time. The rearrangement joins TRBV6-6 to TRBJ1-6, with 11 positions matching TRBD1. Germline CDR1 is MNHNY and CDR2 is SVGAGI (reference sequence). The junction had 10 bases not matched to a gene; V was cut back by 6 bases and J by 0 bases. The CDR3 consists of 19 residues. The DNA of the CDR3 is TGTGCCAGCAGCTATACCATTGGGACAGGGGGCTCCTATAATTCACCCCTCCACTTT. Translating it yields CASSYTIGTGGSYNSPLHF.

The J gene is TRBJ2-7, the V gene TRBV11-2; TRBD1 is a possible D gene (5 bases). Germline loops: CDR1 SGHAT, CDR2 FQNNGV. The length of the CDR3 is 14 residues. V dropped 1 base and J dropped 1 base, with 8 bases sitting between them. This chain's CDR3 is CASSLAGKSYEQYF. For the CDR3, the DNA is TGTGCCAGCAGCTTAGCAGGGAAATCCTACGAGCAGTACTTC. The full variable domain, its missing parts supplied by reference TRBV11-2 and TRBJ2-7, is EAGVAQSPRYKIIEKRQSVAFWCNPISGHATLYWYQQILGQGPKLLIQFQNNGVVDDSQLPKDRFSAERLKGVDSTLKIQPAKLEDSAVYLCASSLAGKSYEQYFGPGTRLTVT.

Only one count was recorded for this clone. The gene calls are TRBV3-1 (or the pseudogene TRBV3-2) and TRBJ1-1, with a weak D call TRBD1 (6 bases). CDR3 length equals 16 residues. Germline-derived CDR1 and CDR2 are LGHDT and YNNKEL (reference sequence). Trimming pared 1 base from V and 1 base from J, leaving 13 bases between. As DNA, the CDR3 is TGTGCCAGCAGCCAAGCAGATTGGGGGCAGAACACTGAAGCTTTCTTT. Its translation is CASSQADWGQNTEAFF.

This clone turned up a few times. The chain links TRBV6-5 to TRBJ2-7; 10 positions match TRBD2. The germline V gene has CDR1 MNHEY and CDR2 SVGAGI. This CDR3 comprises 14 residues. With 8 bases clipped from V and 3 bases from J, the junction kept 7 bases outside the gene matches. The CDR3 loop is CASQLAGGNYEQYF. For the CDR3, the DNA is TGTGCCAGCCAATTAGCGGGAGGCAACTACGAGCAGTACTTC.

This clone turned up a few times. This chain joins TRBV19 and TRBJ2-2; 7 bases fit TRBD2. The CDR3 totals 15 residues. V lost 4 bases to trimming and J lost 7 bases; unmatched junction nucleotides: 9. CDR1 is LNHDA, CDR2 SQIVND, per germline (reference sequence). Here the CDR3 reads CASSTGIGEGGELFF. The CDR3 nucleotides are TGTGCCAGTAGTACTGGAATAGGGGAGGGCGGGGAGCTGTTTTTT.

This clone was observed a handful of times. Other nucleotide sequences from this sample produce the same CDR3. The chain has TRBV24-1 and TRBJ2-1; 7 bases fit TRBD2. Germline loops: CDR1 KGHDR, CDR2 SFDVKD. The V gene end was trimmed by 10 bases and the J gene end by 7 bases; junction bases not matched to a gene: 6. This CDR3 is 12 amino acids long. This CDR3 reads CATSRGFNEQFF. The CDR3 region has the DNA TGTGCCACGTCGCGGGGGTTTAATGAGCAGTTCTTC.

This clone was recorded once. This chain links TRBV29-1 with TRBJ2-7; no reliable D call. Looked up from germline, CDR1 is SQVTM and CDR2 is ANQGSEA. Trimming took 7 bases from V and 0 from J, leaving 7 bases between them. This CDR3 contains 11 residues. CDR3 amino acids: CSGQFSYEQYF. The CDR3 bases are TGCAGCGGCCAGTTCTCCTACGAGCAGTACTTC.

The V and J genes are TRBV27 and TRBJ1-1; D call uncertain. Germline CDR1 MNHEY, CDR2 SMNVEV (reference sequence). V was shortened by 4 bases and J by 4 bases, with 13 bases between the two germline ends. There are 14 residues in the CDR3. CDR3 DNA: TGTGCCAGCAGTTCCCGACTGGCGGTCACTGAAGCTTTCTTT. It encodes CASSSRLAVTEAFF.

This chain links TRBV19 with TRBJ1-1, with D maybe TRBD1 (5 bases). The germline V gene has CDR1 LNHDA and CDR2 SQIVND (reference sequence). V lost 3 bases, J lost 1 base, and 9 bases lay in between. The CDR3 covers 14 residues. The CDR3 loop is CASSMSQGNTEAFF. The DNA for the CDR3 is TGTGCCAGTAGTATGAGCCAGGGGAACACTGAAGCTTTCTTT.

The chain joins TRBV29-1 to TRBJ2-7; D possibly corresponds to TRBD1 (6 bases). Germline CDR1 SQVTM, CDR2 ANQGSEA. The V end was cut by 4 bases, the J end by 3 bases, with 13 bases between. CDR3 length: 13 residues. Written as DNA, the CDR3 is TGCAGCGTTGTGGCAGGGGACGTCTACGAGCAGTACTTC. Protein product: CSVVAGDVYEQYF.

The CDR3 nucleotides are TGTGCCAGTAGTCAGACTAGCGGGAGGGCTGGCAATGAGCAGTTCTTC. The encoded protein is CASSQTSGRAGNEQFF. The V call is TRBV19, the J call TRBJ2-1, with 14 bases that match TRBD2. Germline V gene data show CDR1 as LNHDA and CDR2 as SQIVND (reference sequence). The CDR3 has 16 residues. Trimming cost V 5 bases and J 6 bases; bases outside gene matches: 6.

The V call is TRBV5-1, the J call TRBJ2-7; no clear D gene. This CDR3 is 13 amino acids long. V was cut by 3 bases and J by 3 bases, with 10 bases left in between. Germline loops: CDR1 SGHRS, CDR2 YFSETQ. The CDR3 here is CASSSETYYEQYF. CDR3 DNA: TGCGCCAGCAGCTCGGAGACTTACTACGAGCAGTACTTC. The full variable domain, rest sourced from reference TRBV5-1 and TRBJ2-7, is KAGVTQTPRYLIKTRGQQVTLSCSPISGHRSVSWYQQTPGQGLQFLFEYFSETQRNKGNFPGRFSGRQFSNSRSEMNVSTLELGDSALYLCASSSETYYEQYFGPGTRLTVT.

The gene calls are TRBV7-8 and TRBJ1-6; D not certain. V shed 5 bases and J shed 7 bases, with 12 bases lying between them. Germline CDR1 is SGHVS and CDR2 is FQNEAQ. There are 14 residues in the CDR3. CDR3 DNA sequence: TGTGCCAGCAGCCATGGGTCAGGAAATTCACCCCTCCACTTT. Residues: CASSHGSGNSPLHF.

The chain couples TRBV27 to TRBJ2-7; perhaps TRBD1 as D (6 bases). Trimming stripped 8 bases from V and 2 bases from J, with 13 bases between. The germline CDR1 and CDR2 sequences are MNHEY and SMNVEV (reference sequence). The CDR3 is made up of 13 amino acids. The DNA for the CDR3 is TGTGCCAGCCACAAGACAGGCCCCTACGAGCAGTACTTC. Its protein product is CASHKTGPYEQYF.

The genes are TRBV18 and TRBJ1-1, with D perhaps matching TRBD1 (5 bases). The germline V gene has CDR1 KGHSH and CDR2 LQKENI. The CDR3 extends over 14 amino acids. V was cut by 3 bases and J by 2 bases, with 10 bases left in between. The CDR3 here is CASSPGADNTEAFF. The CDR3 coding sequence is TGTGCCAGCTCACCTGGGGCAGATAACACTGAAGCTTTCTTT.

This clone was recorded a few times. The V gene is TRBV6-5, the J gene TRBJ1-4; D remains ambiguous. The length of the CDR3 is 13 residues. CDR1 and CDR2 from the germline V gene are MNHEY and SVGAGI. The V end lost 0 bases, the J end lost 5 bases, and 4 bases lay between the germline ends. CDR3 in DNA: TGTGCCAGCAGTTACTCGTCAAATGAAAAACTGTTTTTT. This translates into CASSYSSNEKLFF.

The chain joins TRBV5-1 to TRBJ2-7, with 11 bases aligning to TRBD1. Germline values: CDR1 SGHRS, CDR2 YFSETQ. The CDR3 sequence is 14 residues long. J gave up 1 base and V 4 bases, and 1 base lay outside the gene matches. The DNA for the CDR3 is TGCGCCAGCAGCCGGGACAGGGGGTCCTACGAGCAGTACTTC. Translating it yields CASSRDRGSYEQYF.